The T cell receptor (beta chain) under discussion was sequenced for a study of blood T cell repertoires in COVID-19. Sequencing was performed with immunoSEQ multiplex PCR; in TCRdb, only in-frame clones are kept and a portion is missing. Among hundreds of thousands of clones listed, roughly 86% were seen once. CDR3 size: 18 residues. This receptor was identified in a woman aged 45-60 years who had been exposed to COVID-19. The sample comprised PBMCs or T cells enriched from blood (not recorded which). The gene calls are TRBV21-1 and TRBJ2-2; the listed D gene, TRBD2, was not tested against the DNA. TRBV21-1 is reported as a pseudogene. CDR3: CASSKVSGGFLNTGELFF. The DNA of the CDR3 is TGTGCCAGCAGCAAAGTGAGCGGGGGGTTCCTTAACACCGGGGAGCTGTTTTTT.